Below are 16 T cell receptor beta chains sequenced from a single sample in a study of molecular identifiers for immune sequencing clone quantification. TCRdb reprocessed the PCR reads with MiXCR, giving one entry per CDR3 protein. The sample has under 600,000 distinct CDR3 sequences, about 25% seen once. Input material: naive CD8+ T cells from blood, with Jurkat cell RNA spiked in. Noted subset: FACS-sorted CD8+CD4-CCR7+CD45RA+ naive T cells. The source of these receptors is a human donor in good health. Some libraries in this study had Jurkat cell RNA spiked in.

The chain combines TRBV2 with TRBJ2-3, with no clear D. Per the germline V gene, CDR1 is SNHLY and CDR2 is FYNNEI. V lost 1 base, J lost 1 base, and 12 bases lay in between. This CDR3 is built from 16 residues. CDR3 sequence: CASSEVGKFGTDTQYF. Here the CDR3 DNA reads TGTGCCAGCAGTGAAGTGGGAAAATTTGGCACAGATACGCAGTATTTT.

This clonotype was picked up many times. V and J are TRBV5-4 and TRBJ1-1, with TRBD1 as a possible D gene (6 bases). V was cut by 0 bases and J by 4 bases, with 13 bases left in between. The CDR3 has 15 residues. The germline V gene encodes CDR1 SGHNT and CDR2 YYREEE (reference sequence). The CDR3 nucleotides are TGTGCCAGCAGCTTGGTTTCAGGGGAGGGCACTGAAGCTTTCTTT. It codes for CASSLVSGEGTEAFF.

This clonotype was counted at least ten times. This chain connects TRBV7-9 to TRBJ2-3, with D possibly TRBD2 on 5 matching bases. This CDR3 is 16 amino acids long. Germline V gives CDR1 SEHNR, CDR2 FQNEAQ (reference sequence). V was clipped by 0 bases and J by 5 bases, with 15 bases between them. The CDR3 DNA reads as TGTGCCAGCAGCTTAGCGGACCAATCCGGGGTAGATACGCAGTATTTT. It codes for CASSLADQSGVDTQYF.

V is TRBV12-5 and J is TRBJ2-1; weak D call: TRBD1 (6 bases). Trimming shortened V by 5 bases and J by 9 bases, and 11 bases separated the two germline ends. This CDR3 has 12 residues. Germline V CDR1 and CDR2: LGHNT, FRNRAP. CDR3 loop: CASGRGWFEQFF. In DNA, the CDR3 is TGTGCTAGTGGTAGGGGGTGGTTTGAGCAGTTCTTC.

In its sample, this clonotype was seen a few times. This rearrangement joins TRBV12-3 or TRBV12-4 to TRBJ2-5; the D is unclear. The CDR3 has 13 amino acids. V lost 4 bases, J lost 2 bases, and 8 bases lay in between. The CDR3 spells CASSSWQQETQYF. CDR3 in DNA: TGTGCCAGCAGTTCTTGGCAACAAGAGACCCAGTACTTC.

V is TRBV6-2 or TRBV6-3 and J is TRBJ1-1; D remains ambiguous. Trimming cost V 6 bases and J 1 base, with 12 bases left between them. Germline V CDR1 and CDR2: MNHEY, SVGEGT. There are 14 residues in the CDR3. CDR3 region: CASRYGSWNTEAFF. In DNA form, the CDR3 reads TGTGCCAGCAGGTACGGGAGTTGGAACACTGAAGCTTTCTTT.

This clonotype has just a few counts. The chain carries TRBV30 and TRBJ1-1; unclear D gene. V lost 2 bases and J lost 0, with 7 bases in between. The germline gives CDR1 GTSNPN, CDR2 SVGIG (reference sequence). The CDR3 extends over 13 amino acids. The CDR3 spells CAWSITLNTEAFF. The DNA of the CDR3 is TGTGCCTGGAGTATAACACTGAACACTGAAGCTTTCTTT.

Worth noting for this clonotype: This may be a read error, as it is one base from a much larger clone. The chain couples TRBV12-3 or TRBV12-4 to TRBJ1-5; no clear D. Trimming removed 6 bases at V and 2 bases at J, with 14 bases between. The CDR3 sequence is 15 residues long. The CDR3 region is CASSPTDYGNQPQHF. As DNA, the CDR3 is TGTGCCAGCAGCCCGACGGATTACGGCAATCAGCCCCAGCATTTT.

This clonotype has only a few counts. The junction and the germline gene differ at one end; a read error may be behind it. This chain uses TRBV12-3 or TRBV12-4 with TRBJ2-5; 13 bases are a match to TRBD2. This CDR3 is built from 14 residues. The CDR3 here is CASKSGLAGEAQYF. The CDR3 DNA sequence: TGTGCCAGCAAGTCCGGACTAGCGGGAGAGGCCCAGTACTTC.

Ten or more counts support this clonotype. The chain couples TRBV28 to TRBJ1-1; TRBD1 matches 9 bases. Germline trimming cut 2 bases from V and 4 bases from J; bases unmatched to any gene: 5. Germline CDR1 and CDR2: MDHEN and SYDVKM. The CDR3 runs to 15 residues. This chain's CDR3 is CASSLKLTGGTEAFF. CDR3 sequence (DNA): TGTGCCAGCAGTTTAAAATTGACAGGGGGCACTGAAGCTTTCTTT.

This chain connects TRBV4-3 to TRBJ1-1; a possible D gene is TRBD1 (6 bases). This CDR3 has 15 residues. CDR1 and CDR2 from the germline V gene are LGHNA and YSLEER. Trimming removed 1 base at V and 0 bases at J, with 9 bases between. CDR3 nucleotide sequence: TGCGCCAGCAGCCAAGTAGGACAGCTGAACACTGAAGCTTTCTTT. It translates to CASSQVGQLNTEAFF.

This clonotype was observed a handful of times. The V call is TRBV5-1, the J call TRBJ2-1; D gene ambiguous. V lost 0 bases, J lost 4 bases, and 8 bases lay in between. The length of the CDR3 is 14 residues. Germline V gene sequence: CDR1 SGHRS, CDR2 YFSETQ. CDR3 in amino acids: CASSLARGYNEQFF. CDR3 sequence (DNA): TGCGCCAGCAGCTTGGCGAGAGGATACAATGAGCAGTTCTTC.

The chain joins TRBV19 to TRBJ2-7; a possible D gene is TRBD1 (6 bases). Germline V gene sequence: CDR1 LNHDA, CDR2 SQIVND (reference sequence). Trimming cost V 10 bases and J 7 bases, with 23 bases left between them. This CDR3 spans 14 amino acids. CDR3 residues: CATSSGTPGMEQYF. Here the CDR3 DNA reads TGTGCCACCTCATCCGGGACACCCGGGATGGAGCAGTACTTC.

In this sample, this clonotype turned up a few times. The chain links TRBV5-6 to TRBJ2-7, with D unclear. Germline loops: CDR1 SGHDT, CDR2 YYEEEE. V was trimmed by 3 bases and J by 2 bases, leaving 12 bases between them. This CDR3 region has 14 residues. The CDR3 spells CASSSSHLTYEQYF. The CDR3 DNA reads as TGTGCCAGCAGCTCCAGTCACTTAACCTACGAGCAGTACTTC.

A note on this clonotype: With a much larger clone just one base away, this may be a read error. CDR3 sequence reads: CAGSLEGQGNQPQHF. The CDR3 DNA follows: TGCGCCGGCAGCTTGGAGGGGCAGGGCAATCAGCCCCAGCATTTT. The genes are TRBV5-1 and TRBJ1-5; the D gene is possibly TRBD1 (5 bases). This CDR3 comprises 15 residues. The germline gives CDR1 SGHRS, CDR2 YFSETQ. Full variable domain (outside the CDR3, taken from reference TRBV5-1 and TRBJ1-5): KAGVTQTPRYLIKTRGQQVTLSCSPISGHRSVSWYQQTPGQGLQFLFEYFSETQRNKGNFPGRFSGRQFSNSRSEMNVSTLELGDSALYLCAGSLEGQGNQPQHFGDGTRLSIL.

This clonotype was observed a single time. The junction shows a germline mismatch at one end, possibly a read error. The chain has TRBV20-1 and TRBJ1-3, with no clear D. This CDR3 region has 15 residues. CDR1 DFQATT and CDR2 SNEGSKA come from the germline V gene (reference sequence). The CDR3 reads CSAKTPTSSGNTINF. For the CDR3, the DNA is TGCAGTGCTAAGACACCAACCAGCTCTGGAAACACCATAAATTTT.